A selection of T cell receptor beta chains follows, all from one sample in a study of OX40 agonist ivuxolimab in advanced cancers. Assay: immunoSEQ multiplex PCR; the TCRdb copy retains only in-frame clones and omits some. Of about 16,000 clones in the sample, about four fifths were seen once. This specimen consisted of CD4+ or CD8+ T cells sorted from blood, obtained in a trial of the OX40 agonist ivuxolimab. The source is an adult with an advanced solid tumor such as melanoma, head and neck, liver or kidney cancer. Each CDR3 is given with its conserved first and last residue. A D gene is named only where the DNA matches it firmly. Part of the rows lack a size; the others show once, few, many or a class for expanded clones.

j_call clone_size d_call v_call cdr3_aa cdr3_nt
TRBJ2-3 . TRBD2 TRBV5-4 CASSFASGGGTDTQYF TGTGCCAGCAGCTTTGCTAGCGGGGGGGGCACAGATACGCAGTATTTT
TRBJ2-1 . . TRBV9 CASSGPTGADSYNEQFF TGTGCCAGCAGCGGCCCCACGGGAGCAGACTCCTACAATGAGCAGTTCTTC
TRBJ2-7 . . TRBV6-1 CASSSDSSYEQYF TGTGCCAGCAGTTCCGACAGCTCCTACGAGCAGTACTTC
TRBJ2-1 . TRBD2 TRBV6-5 CASSYTLAGVNNEQFF TGTGCCAGCAGTTACACACTAGCGGGAGTAAACAATGAGCAGTTCTTC
TRBJ1-5 . TRBD1 TRBV27 CASSFRGRGQPQHF TGTGCCAGCAGTTTCAGGGGGCGAGGTCAGCCCCAGCATTTT
TRBJ2-7 . TRBD2 TRBV6-4 CASSDGSIGSGDYYEQYF TGTGCCAGCAGTGACGGTAGTATAGGGTCTGGGGACTACTACGAGCAGTACTTC
TRBJ2-7 . TRBD2 TRBV10-3 CAISSAGGIYEQYF TGTGCCATCAGTTCAGCGGGGGGAATCTACGAGCAGTACTTC
TRBJ1-1 . TRBD1 TRBV7-9 CASSPRTGGTEAFF TGTGCCAGCAGCCCCCGGACAGGCGGGACTGAAGCTTTCTTT
TRBJ2-3 . TRBD1 TRBV12-5 CASGYRTGGTDTQYF TGTGCTAGTGGTTACCGGACAGGGGGGACAGATACGCAGTATTTT
TRBJ1-2 . . TRBV7-2 CASSLEQGNYGYTF TGTGCCAGCAGCTTAGAGCAGGGGAACTATGGCTACACCTTC
TRBJ1-1 . . TRBV5-8 CASSFLLRGSSTEAFF TGTGCCAGCAGCTTCCTACTGAGGGGGAGTAGCACTGAAGCTTTCTTT
TRBJ1-5 . . TRBV23-1 CASSHTAGNQPQHF TGCGCCAGCAGTCACACGGCGGGAAATCAGCCCCAGCATTTT
TRBJ2-1 . TRBD1 TRBV28 CASENGQGAIYEQFF TGTGCCAGCGAAAACGGGCAGGGGGCGATCTATGAGCAGTTCTTC
TRBJ2-1 few . TRBV9 CASSPPPGSYNEQFF TGTGCCAGCAGCCCCCCTCCGGGCTCCTACAATGAGCAGTTCTTC
TRBJ1-3 . . TRBV11-2 CASSSLENTIYF TGTGCCAGCAGCTCCCTCGAAAACACCATATATTTT
TRBJ2-7 once TRBD2 TRBV9 CASSVDGTSAYEQYF TGTGCCAGCAGCGTAGATGGGACTAGTGCCTACGAGCAGTACTTC
TRBJ2-1 . . TRBV7-9 CASSLDRSGQFF TGTGCCAGCAGCTTAGATCGATCGGGTCAGTTCTTC
TRBJ2-3 . TRBD1 TRBV11-3 CASSLYGDRVGTDTQYF TGTGCCAGCAGCTTATATGGGGACAGGGTCGGCACAGATACGCAGTATTTT
TRBJ1-2 . . TRBV7-3 CASSPRTPRGGGGYTF TGTGCCAGCAGCCCCCGGACACCCCGCGGAGGAGGTGGCTACACCTTC
TRBJ2-1 . TRBD2 TRBV11-2 CASSRQGLVHEQFF TGTGCCAGCAGTCGCCAGGGACTAGTCCATGAGCAGTTCTTC
TRBJ2-7 . TRBD2 TRBV19 CASSPGGFHYEQYF TGTGCCAGTAGCCCGGGAGGTTTTCACTACGAGCAGTACTTC
TRBJ2-2 . . TRBV7-9 CASSLWAGDTGELFF TGTGCCAGCAGCCTCTGGGCCGGAGACACCGGGGAGCTGTTTTTT
TRBJ2-1 once TRBD2 TRBV7-2 CASSLAPSGGAFEQFF TGTGCCAGCAGCTTAGCCCCTAGCGGGGGGGCCTTTGAGCAGTTCTTC
TRBJ2-7 . . TRBV19 CASSASWGGNEQYF TGTGCCAGTAGTGCGTCCTGGGGCGGCAACGAGCAGTACTTC
TRBJ2-7 . . TRBV4-3 CASSQHDGLSYEQYF TGCGCCAGCAGCCAACATGACGGCCTCTCCTACGAGCAGTACTTC
TRBJ2-1 . . TRBV27 CASTSGHEQFF TGTGCCAGCACCTCTGGGCATGAGCAGTTCTTC
TRBJ2-3 once TRBD2 TRBV15 CATSSGTTVADTQYF TGTGCCACCAGCAGTGGGACTACAGTTGCAGATACGCAGTATTTT
TRBJ2-2 . . TRBV7-9 CASSLAATVIGFTGELFF TGTGCCAGCAGCTTAGCCGCAACAGTCATTGGCTTCACCGGGGAGCTGTTTTTT
TRBJ1-2 . TRBD1 TRBV27 CASSLTGGLFYGYTF TGTGCCAGCAGTTTGACAGGGGGATTGTTCTATGGCTACACCTTC
TRBJ2-3 . TRBD1 TRBV4-3 CASSQDAGTDTSTDTQYF TGCGCCAGCAGCCAAGATGCCGGGACAGACACAAGCACAGATACGCAGTATTTT
TRBJ2-7 once . TRBV5-6 CASSWALNEQYF TGTGCCAGCAGCTGGGCCCTAAACGAGCAGTACTTC
TRBJ2-2 . . TRBV7-6 CASGTVNTGELFF TGTGCCTCCGGGACGGTAAACACCGGGGAGCTGTTTTTT
TRBJ1-1 . . TRBV6-6 CASSPVRVRTEAFF TGTGCCAGCAGTCCCGTCAGGGTCCGGACTGAAGCTTTCTTT
TRBJ2-1 . . TRBV27 CASSYNSASSYNEQFF TGTGCCAGCAGTTATAATAGCGCCAGCTCCTACAATGAGCAGTTCTTC
TRBJ2-7 . TRBD2 TRBV27 CASSYASGWAYEQYF TGTGCCAGCAGTTACGCTAGCGGGTGGGCCTACGAGCAGTACTTC
TRBJ2-1 . . TRBV7-9 CASSLAWGDEQFF TGTGCCAGCAGCTTAGCGTGGGGGGATGAGCAGTTCTTC
TRBJ2-1 . TRBD2 TRBV5-5 CASSSRSGRGADNEQFF TGTGCCAGCAGCTCCCGAAGCGGGCGGGGGGCCGACAATGAGCAGTTCTTC
TRBJ1-3 . TRBD1 TRBV2 CASSDGTGGKVGNTIYF TGTGCCAGCAGTGATGGGACAGGGGGCAAGGTTGGAAACACCATATATTTT
TRBJ2-1 few . TRBV5-8 CASSFGGPNEQFF TGTGCCAGCAGCTTCGGGGGCCCCAATGAGCAGTTCTTC
TRBJ2-1 . . TRBV9 CASGTYNEQFF TGTGCCAGCGGTACCTACAATGAGCAGTTCTTC
TRBJ2-7 few . TRBV7-9 CASSYDSYEQYF TGTGCCAGCAGCTACGACAGCTACGAGCAGTACTTC
TRBJ2-7 . TRBD1 TRBV7-9 CASSHSDRGMNEQYF TGTGCCAGCAGCCACTCCGACAGGGGGATGAACGAGCAGTACTTC
TRBJ2-7 . . TRBV2 CASTDKGYEQYF TGTGCCAGCACTGATAAAGGCTACGAGCAGTACTTC
TRBJ1-1 . TRBD1 TRBV28 CASRYQGARTEAFF TGTGCCAGCAGGTATCAGGGGGCACGGACTGAAGCTTTCTTT
TRBJ1-4 . . TRBV9 CASSVEPKAANEKLFF TGTGCCAGCAGCGTAGAACCAAAGGCGGCTAATGAAAAACTGTTTTTT
TRBJ2-1 . TRBD1 TRBV7-9 CASSPDLGQLNEQFF TGTGCCAGCAGCCCAGATTTGGGACAGCTCAATGAGCAGTTCTTC
TRBJ1-1 . . TRBV6-5 CASSHEAAGNTEAFF TGTGCCAGCAGCCACGAGGCGGCGGGGAACACTGAAGCTTTCTTT